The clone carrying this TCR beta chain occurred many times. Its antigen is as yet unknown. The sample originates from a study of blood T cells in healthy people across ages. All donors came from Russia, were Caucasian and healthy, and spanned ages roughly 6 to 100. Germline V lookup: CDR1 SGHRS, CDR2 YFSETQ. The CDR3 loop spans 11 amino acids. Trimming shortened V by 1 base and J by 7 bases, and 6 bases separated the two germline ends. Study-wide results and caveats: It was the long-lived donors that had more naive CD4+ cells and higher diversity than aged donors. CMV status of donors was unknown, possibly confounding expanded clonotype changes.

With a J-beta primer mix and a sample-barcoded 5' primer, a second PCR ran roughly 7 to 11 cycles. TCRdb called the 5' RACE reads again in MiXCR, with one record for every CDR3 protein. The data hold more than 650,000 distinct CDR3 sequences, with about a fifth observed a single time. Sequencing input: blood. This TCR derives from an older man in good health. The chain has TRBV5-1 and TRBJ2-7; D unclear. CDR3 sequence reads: CASSLLEEQYF. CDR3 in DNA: TGCGCCAGCAGCTTGTTGGAAGAGCAGTACTTC.